A single TCR beta chain is shown here with its context. What it recognizes is unknown. The data stem from a study of early T cells in non-severe SARS-CoV-2 infection. About the study: From unsorted whole blood, bulk RNA was sequenced, and the chains remained unpaired.

The study, taken as a whole, reports: VDJdb matches were skewed toward anti-spike CD8 T cell responses.

Individual cDNA molecules received unique molecular identifiers. TCRdb reanalysed the 5' RACE reads using MiXCR and keeps one entry per CDR3 protein. The sample holds approximately 97,000 distinct CDR3 sequences, roughly 9.6% seen once. J gave up 5 bases and V 7 bases, and 8 bases lay outside the gene matches. Germline CDR1 and CDR2: MDHEN and SYDVKM. The CDR3 has 14 amino acids. The sequences come from whole blood, collected at baseline. This clonotype was sampled from an adult who was a healthcare worker with PCR-confirmed SARS-CoV-2 infection or an uninfected control (not recorded which). This rearrangement joins TRBV28 to TRBJ2-5, with 9 bases lining up with TRBD1. For the CDR3, the DNA is TGTGCCAGCAATCCTACAGGGGGCGCGGAGACCCAGTACTTC. It encodes CASNPTGGAETQYF.